This is a list of T cell receptor beta chains from one sample in a study of T cells in tuberculosis. Libraries were prepared by immunoSEQ multiplex PCR; TCRdb keeps only in-frame clonotypes and omits some of them. The sample has some 60,000 clones, around 81% seen once. Sequenced material: CD1b-GMM tetramer-negative cells sorted from PBMCs. All receptors derive from an adult woman with latent tuberculosis. CDR3s include the opening cysteine and the closing phenylalanine or tryptophan.

V: TRBV9; J: TRBJ2-4; CDR3: CASSETGRDIQYF
V: TRBV7-2; J: TRBJ1-6; CDR3: CASWGQAPNSPPHF
V: TRBV7-9; J: TRBJ1-4; CDR3: CASSLGTGTQEKLFF
V: TRBV4-1; J: TRBJ1-2; CDR3: CASSPWGGLGGYTF
V: TRBV7-9; J: TRBJ1-1; CDR3: CASSSRATTGGTEAFF
V: TRBV19; J: TRBJ2-5; CDR3: CASRGGGKTQYF
V: TRBV9; J: TRBJ2-7; CDR3: CASSVDFRGEQYF
V: TRBV7-9; J: TRBJ1-5; CDR3: CASSRDFNQPQHF
V: TRBV7-9; J: -; CDR3: CASSTGRVIASYEQYF
V: TRBV7-3; J: TRBJ2-1; CDR3: CASSLTQEGEQFF
V: TRBV6-6; J: TRBJ2-1; CDR3: CASSPRQGSINEQFF
V: TRBV6-4; J: TRBJ2-3; CDR3: CASSETGGTDTQYF
V: TRBV2; J: TRBJ2-2; CDR3: CASSEEQGNTGELFF
V: TRBV28; J: TRBJ2-2; CDR3: CASSFFRRGGHGTGELFF
V: TRBV27; J: TRBJ1-1; CDR3: CASLPRGRDTEAFF
V: TRBV2; J: TRBJ2-7; CDR3: CASKTNPGTGGNYEQYF
V: TRBV5-4; J: TRBJ2-5; CDR3: CASSSDLKGGETQYF
V: TRBV30; J: TRBJ2-6; CDR3: CACHQGNSGANVLTF
V: TRBV25-1; J: TRBJ2-3; CDR3: CASSENTRRAGGADTQYF
V: TRBV5-1; J: TRBJ2-7; CDR3: CASSLEQASSYEQYF
V: TRBV30; J: TRBJ2-2; CDR3: CAGPGAANTGELFF
V: TRBV4-1; J: TRBJ1-2; CDR3: CASSHAPGENYGYTF
V: TRBV7-9; J: TRBJ2-3; CDR3: CASSSRISSTDTQYF
V: TRBV5-4; J: TRBJ1-1; CDR3: CASSLWRVGNTEAFF
V: TRBV6-5; J: TRBJ2-7; CDR3: CASGTGGREQYF
V: TRBV9; J: TRBJ2-7; CDR3: CASSVGAQATYEQYF
V: TRBV2; J: TRBJ1-2; CDR3: CASSESRSGGYTF
V: TRBV14; J: TRBJ1-1; CDR3: CASSQTRGGTEAFF
V: TRBV9; J: TRBJ1-2; CDR3: CASSSQTGTNGYTF
V: TRBV29-1; J: TRBJ1-2; CDR3: CSVEERAGEGYTF
V: TRBV11-2; J: TRBJ1-5; CDR3: CASSKSDSNQPQHF
V: TRBV7-9; J: TRBJ1-2; CDR3: CASSPRPSTGDYGYTF
V: TRBV29-1; J: TRBJ1-1; CDR3: CSVDGQGRGLNTEAFF
V: TRBV28; J: TRBJ2-7; CDR3: CASSSSGRPPYEQYF
V: TRBV7-8; J: TRBJ1-2; CDR3: CASGQGNGYTF
V: TRBV29-1; J: TRBJ2-7; CDR3: CSVEEGQSYEQYF
V: TRBV6-5; J: TRBJ2-1; CDR3: CAAGEGYNEQFF
V: TRBV5-1; J: TRBJ1-2; CDR3: CASSSSGTTNYGYTF
V: TRBV7-2; J: TRBJ1-6; CDR3: CASSRRGGMSSYNSPLHF
V: TRBV6-1; J: TRBJ1-3; CDR3: CASSATGSGNTIYF
V: TRBV7-8; J: TRBJ2-1; CDR3: CASSRNDRTRSSYNEQFF
V: TRBV16; J: TRBJ1-1; CDR3: CASSLEDRNTEAFF
V: TRBV7-3; J: TRBJ1-1; CDR3: CASSLTPGDPMNTEAFF
V: TRBV9; J: TRBJ2-7; CDR3: CARQGHEQYF
V: TRBV5-1; J: TRBJ2-4; CDR3: CASSLWTSGIAKNIQYF
V: TRBV10-1; J: TRBJ1-1; CDR3: CASLGQGEVNTEAFF
V: TRBV7-2; J: TRBJ2-7; CDR3: CASTLAGGSYEQYF
V: TRBV2; J: TRBJ1-1; CDR3: CASKGGGAMNTEAFF
V: TRBV18; J: TRBJ1-5; CDR3: CASSIQGGYQPQHF
V: TRBV5-6; J: TRBJ1-2; CDR3: CASSFATGRANYGYTF
V: TRBV7-7; J: TRBJ2-1; CDR3: CASSPGLTSYNEQFF
V: TRBV19; J: TRBJ2-5; CDR3: CASSIVLAARETQYF
V: TRBV6-5; J: TRBJ2-5; CDR3: CASSFHASGGQETQYF
V: TRBV7-2; J: TRBJ2-7; CDR3: CASSLAGHRLASYEQYF
V: TRBV6-5; J: TRBJ2-1; CDR3: CASRLFGGHSEQFF
V: TRBV28; J: TRBJ2-5; CDR3: CASSSRRGAQETQYF
V: TRBV6-1; J: TRBJ2-1; CDR3: CATSQGGSGYNEQFF
V: TRBV5-1; J: TRBJ2-1; CDR3: CASSFLAGAYNEQFF
V: TRBV18; J: TRBJ2-1; CDR3: CASSPPSAGGKDEQFF